Following are 22 T cell receptor beta chains from one sample sequenced in a study of early T cells in non-severe SARS-CoV-2 infection. TCRdb reprocessed the 5' RACE reads with MiXCR, giving one entry per CDR3 protein. There are 55,000 to 75,000 distinct CDR3 sequences in the sample; about 11% occur only once, and 5.5% to 7% lies in the top ten. The sequenced sample was whole blood. The receptors derive from an adult who was a healthcare worker with PCR-confirmed SARS-CoV-2 infection or an uninfected control (not recorded which).

This CDR3 is CASNPGVRHTQYF. CDR3 coding DNA: TGTGCCAGCAATCCGGGAGTCCGACATACGCAGTATTTT. The chain combines TRBV6-1 with TRBJ2-3; perhaps TRBD2 as D (6 bases). V dropped 7 bases and J dropped 7 bases, with 15 bases sitting between them. The CDR3 runs 13 residues. CDR1 and CDR2 (germline): MNHNS, SASEGT.

This clonotype has at least ten counts. DNA for the CDR3: TGCTCCTGCGGGCAGGGTGAGGAGAACACTGAAGCTTTCTTT. As protein: CSCGQGEENTEAFF. This rearrangement joins TRBV29-1 to TRBJ1-1, with TRBD1 as a possible D gene (5 bases). The germline V gene has CDR1 SQVTM and CDR2 ANQGSEA. This CDR3 has 14 residues. The entire variable domain, with the rest obtained from reference TRBV29-1 and TRBJ1-1, is as follows: SAVISQKPSRDICQRGTSLTIQCQVDSQVTMMFWYRQQPGQSLTLIATANQGSEATYESGFVIDKFPISRPNLTFSTLTVSNMSPEDSSIYLCSCGQGEENTEAFFGQGTRLTVV.

This sequence joins TRBV12-3 or TRBV12-4 and TRBJ2-1, with 7 nucleotides matching TRBD1. The CDR3 consists of 13 residues. Unmatched junction bases numbered 3, after V lost 5 bases and J lost 5 bases. The CDR3 loop reads CASSADRDNEQFF. The CDR3 nucleotides read TGTGCCAGCAGTGCCGACAGGGACAATGAGCAGTTCTTC.

This clonotype was picked up a small number of times. The CDR3 DNA is TGCAGTGCTAGTGTGGCGGAGACCCAGTACTTC. It codes for CSASVAETQYF. The gene calls are TRBV20-1 and TRBJ2-5; D is uncertain. The germline V gene has CDR1 DFQATT and CDR2 SNEGSKA (reference sequence). V lost 3 bases, J lost 5 bases, and 7 bases lay in between. This CDR3 region has 11 residues.

The table lists this clonotype with a few counts. This rearrangement joins TRBV11-2 to TRBJ2-4, with D perhaps TRBD1 (5 bases). CDR3 length: 14 amino acids. The germline CDR1 and CDR2 sequences are SGHAT and FQNNGV. V lost 0 bases and J lost 7, with 10 bases in between. This CDR3 reads CASSLDRAGNIQYF. The CDR3 region has the DNA TGTGCCAGCAGCTTAGACAGGGCCGGGAACATTCAGTACTTC.

This clonotype was counted between two and nine times. The V call is TRBV18, the J call TRBJ2-1; D gene ambiguous. The CDR3 runs 14 residues. From germline, CDR1 is KGHSH and CDR2 LQKENI. V gave up 3 bases and J gave up 1 base, with 7 bases separating them. The CDR3 sequence is CASSPSVSYNEQFF. CDR3 nucleotides: TGTGCCAGCTCACCGTCGGTGTCCTACAATGAGCAGTTCTTC. The variable domain in full, with the rest retrieved from reference TRBV18 and TRBJ2-1, is NAGVMQNPRHLVRRRGQEARLRCSPMKGHSHVYWYRQLPEEGLKFMVYLQKENIIDESGMPKERFSAEFPKEGPSILRIQQVVRGDSAAYFCASSPSVSYNEQFFGPGTRLTVL.

V and J are TRBV28 and TRBJ2-5, with TRBD2 matching 12 bases. Germline assignment: CDR1 MDHEN and CDR2 SYDVKM. The CDR3 is made up of 15 amino acids. V lost 2 bases, J lost 2 bases, and 0 bases stayed unmatched. This CDR3 reads CASSLGLAGQETQYF. The CDR3 coding sequence is TGTGCCAGCAGTTTAGGACTAGCGGGACAAGAGACCCAGTACTTC.

A few counts support this clonotype. The genes are TRBV7-6 and TRBJ2-7, with D maybe TRBD2 (6 bases). Germline-derived CDR1 and CDR2 are SGHVS and FNYEAQ. CDR3 length equals 14 residues. V was pared by 8 bases and J by 0 bases, with 14 bases between. The CDR3 protein is CASARSSGSYEQYF. The CDR3 DNA sequence: TGTGCCAGCGCCCGGAGTAGCGGCTCCTACGAGCAGTACTTC.

The V call is TRBV20-1, the J call TRBJ1-2, with 8 bases fitting TRBD1. V lost 2 bases and J lost 0; bases outside the gene matches: 2. The CDR3 is 14 amino acids. Germline V gene sequence: CDR1 DFQATT, CDR2 SNEGSKA (reference sequence). In DNA, the CDR3 is TGCAGTGCTAGAAGGACAGGGACTAACTATGGCTACACCTTC. Its protein is CSARRTGTNYGYTF.

This clonotype has ten or more counts. The V call is TRBV6-5, the J call TRBJ1-3; D uncertain. The CDR3 has 14 residues. Per germline, CDR1 MNHEY and CDR2 SVGAGI. V was trimmed by 6 bases and J by 0 bases, leaving 9 bases between them. This CDR3 is CASSRAGSGNTIYF. The CDR3 bases are TGTGCCAGCAGCCGAGCAGGCTCTGGAAACACCATATATTTT.

In this sample, this clonotype turned up once. The chain links TRBV10-2 to TRBJ2-1, with D possibly TRBD1 on 8 matching bases. Looked up from germline, CDR1 is WSHSY and CDR2 is SAAADI. Trimming left V 4 bases short and J 10 bases short, with 14 bases between. CDR3 length equals 13 residues. DNA of the CDR3: TGCGCCAGCAGTGTCAGGGGGCGGGAGGAGCAGTTCTTC. Its translation is CASSVRGREEQFF.

This clonotype was counted only a few times. The V gene is TRBV11-2, the J gene TRBJ2-5; 7 bases fit TRBD1. Germline V gene lookup returns CDR1 SGHAT and CDR2 FQNNGV. V dropped 4 bases and J dropped 7; count of bases not matched to a gene: 12. This CDR3 comprises 15 residues. The CDR3 nucleotides are TGTGCCAGCAGCTCCTGGGACAGAGAAGGGGCGACCCAGTACTTC. Translated, it gives CASSSWDREGATQYF. Full variable domain (rest looked up from reference TRBV11-2 and TRBJ2-5): EAGVAQSPRYKIIEKRQSVAFWCNPISGHATLYWYQQILGQGPKLLIQFQNNGVVDDSQLPKDRFSAERLKGVDSTLKIQPAKLEDSAVYLCASSSWDREGATQYFGPGTRLLVL.

This clonotype was seen a handful of times. V is TRBV25-1 and J is TRBJ1-6; possible D gene TRBD1, 6 bases. Germline lookup yields CDR1 MGHDK and CDR2 SYGVNS. The CDR3 sequence is 13 residues long. The V end was cut by 9 bases, the J end by 5 bases, with 11 bases between. CDR3 region: CASRQEDNSPLHF. CDR3 DNA: TGTGCCAGTCGACAGGAGGATAATTCACCCCTCCACTTT.

V usage is TRBV7-6 and J usage is TRBJ1-2; D possibly corresponds to TRBD1 (5 bases). Per germline, CDR1 SGHVS and CDR2 FNYEAQ. V was pared by 1 base and J by 6 bases, with 9 bases between. The CDR3 is 13 amino acids. CDR3 nucleotide sequence: TGTGCCAGCAGCTTAGGGGGGATGGATGGCTACACCTTC. This gives the protein CASSLGGMDGYTF.

The V gene is TRBV20-1, the J gene TRBJ2-7; 13 bases map to TRBD2. Per the germline V gene, CDR1 is DFQATT and CDR2 is SNEGSKA (reference sequence). J gave up 5 bases and V 3 bases, and 13 bases lay outside the gene matches. This CDR3 region has 17 residues. CDR3 amino acids: CSARARTSGSFTHEQYF. For the CDR3, the DNA is TGCAGTGCTAGGGCTCGGACTAGCGGGAGCTTCACCCACGAGCAGTACTTC.

This clonotype was counted at least ten times. The rearrangement joins TRBV20-1 to TRBJ2-7; unclear D gene. CDR3 length equals 13 residues. Germline lookup yields CDR1 DFQATT and CDR2 SNEGSKA (reference sequence). V lost 0 bases and J lost 5, with 11 bases in between. Written as DNA, the CDR3 is TGCAGTGCTAGAGATGTCAGAGACCACGAGCAGTACTTC. This encodes CSARDVRDHEQYF.

The gene calls are TRBV7-8 and TRBJ1-1; TRBD1 aligns across 8 bases. After removal of 5 bases from V and 8 bases from J, the junction contained 10 bases not matched to a gene. Germline-derived CDR1 and CDR2 are SGHVS and FQNEAQ. CDR3 length: 14 residues. The CDR3 here is CASSPRTGRLEAFF. CDR3 bases: TGTGCCAGCAGCCCGAGGACAGGGCGTTTGGAAGCTTTCTTT. Based on the CDR3 plus reference TRBV7-8 and TRBJ1-1, the full variable domain is GAGVSQSPRYKVAKRGQDVALRCDPISGHVSLFWYQQALGQGPEFLTYFQNEAQLDKSGLPSDRFFAERPEGSVSTLKIQRTQQEDSAVYLCASSPRTGRLEAFFGQGTRLTVV.

A few counts support this clonotype. V gene TRBV5-1 combines with J gene TRBJ1-2, with 7 bases matching TRBD1. Germline lookup yields CDR1 SGHRS and CDR2 YFSETQ. V was pared by 4 bases and J by 4 bases, with 10 bases of the junction left unmatched. This CDR3 spans 15 amino acids. This CDR3 is CASSPRGALGYGYTF. CDR3 nucleotides: TGCGCCAGCAGCCCCAGGGGGGCGCTCGGCTATGGCTACACCTTC. Complete variable domain (other parts from reference TRBV5-1 and TRBJ1-2): KAGVTQTPRYLIKTRGQQVTLSCSPISGHRSVSWYQQTPGQGLQFLFEYFSETQRNKGNFPGRFSGRQFSNSRSEMNVSTLELGDSALYLCASSPRGALGYGYTFGSGTRLTVV.

The genes are TRBV6-1 and TRBJ2-3; 7 nucleotides line up with TRBD2. The V segment lost 11 bases and the J segment 0 bases; nucleotides outside the gene matches: 8. The CDR3 is made up of 14 amino acids. Germline values: CDR1 MNHNS, CDR2 SASEGT. CDR3 loop: CAVGGRDSTDTQYF. In DNA, the CDR3 is TGTGCCGTCGGGGGGAGGGACAGCACAGATACGCAGTATTTT.

This clonotype occurred many times. The V gene is TRBV27, the J gene TRBJ2-1; 7 nucleotides agree with TRBD2. CDR3 length: 15 amino acids. V lost 5 bases and J lost 5; bases outside the gene matches: 9. CDR1 and CDR2 (germline): MNHEY, SMNVEV (reference sequence). The CDR3: CASSDPGLLNNEQFF. For the CDR3, the DNA is TGTGCCAGCAGTGATCCGGGACTACTTAACAATGAGCAGTTCTTC.

The chain couples TRBV5-6 to TRBJ1-1, with D unresolved. This CDR3 has 12 amino acids. The V gene lost 2 bases and the J gene lost 7 bases, with 9 bases spanning the gap. Per germline, CDR1 SGHDT and CDR2 YYEEEE. The CDR3 region has the DNA TGTGCCAGCAGCTTCAGACGGTTTGAAGCTTTCTTT. Protein sequence: CASSFRRFEAFF.

The chain carries TRBV7-6 and TRBJ2-1; the match to TRBD2 covers 9 bases. Germline CDR1 and CDR2: SGHVS and FNYEAQ. With 3 bases clipped from V and 4 bases from J, the junction kept 10 bases outside the gene matches. The CDR3 has 17 residues. The CDR3 sequence: CASSFGPGLAEYNEQFF. DNA for the CDR3: TGTGCCAGCAGCTTCGGTCCGGGACTAGCTGAGTACAATGAGCAGTTCTTC.